The 19 T cell receptor beta chains below all came from one sample that was sequenced in a study of breast tumors, draining lymph nodes, adjacent tissues. The lymph nodes were axillary draining lymph nodes from breast cancer patients. TCRdb fed the multiplex PCR reads into MiXCR, producing one record per CDR3 protein. The data hold around 300,000 distinct CDR3 sequences, with around 30% observed a single time. The material sequenced was axillary lymph node tissue. The source is a female donor with breast cancer. Some clones in this sample may be carry-over from other donors' samples.

As for this clonotype: A much larger clone is a single base away; this may be a read error. The rearrangement uses TRBV20-1 and TRBJ2-3, with 12 bases matching TRBD2. The J call may be in error: the DNA end matches TRBJ2-7 better. Germline CDR1 reads DFQATT; CDR2 reads SNEGSKA (reference sequence). The CDR3 totals 17 residues. CDR3 protein: CSARDFSSGRELYGQYF. In DNA, the CDR3 is TGCAGTGCTAGAGATTTTTCTAGCGGGAGGGAACTCTACGGGCAGTACTTC.

This sequence joins TRBV5-1 and TRBJ1-1; D is ambiguous. Germline CDR1 is SGHRS and CDR2 is YFSETQ. The CDR3 sequence is 12 residues long. The germline V and J ends were trimmed by 2 bases and 6 bases, with 8 bases remaining between them. The CDR3 sequence is CASSLTRSEAFF. In DNA, the CDR3 is TGCGCCAGCAGCTTAACGAGATCTGAAGCTTTCTTT.

This clonotype was seen ten or more times. The chain has TRBV5-4 and TRBJ2-7; either TRBD1 or TRBD2 may fit D (5 bases each). This CDR3 contains 14 residues. Germline V gene data show CDR1 as SGHNT and CDR2 as YYREEE (reference sequence). Trimming cost V 4 bases and J 0 bases, with 11 bases left between them. CDR3 amino acids: CASSQGSASYEQYF. The DNA of the CDR3 is TGTGCCAGCAGCCAGGGTAGCGCCTCCTACGAGCAGTACTTC.

This clonotype was seen repeatedly, ten times or more. The DNA of the CDR3 is TGTGCCAGTGTCGGACCTAACCGGGAAAAACTGTTTTTT. Translated, it gives CASVGPNREKLFF. V usage is TRBV25-1 and J usage is TRBJ1-4; no firm D call. This CDR3 has 13 residues. The ends were cut back, 9 bases at V and 8 bases at J, with 16 bases in the middle. The germline V gene encodes CDR1 MGHDK and CDR2 SYGVNS.

A word on this clonotype: Relative to the germline gene, one junction end is altered; a read error may explain this. The chain recombines TRBV7-3 with TRBJ2-2, with 8 bases aligning to TRBD2. The length of the CDR3 is 18 residues. Germline-derived CDR1 and CDR2 are SGHTA and FQGTGA. CDR3 protein: CASSPWGVSAGGGGELLF. The CDR3 DNA sequence: TGTGCCAGCAGCCCTTGGGGGGTTTCCGCCGGGGGGGGCGGGGAGCTGCTTTTT.

This clonotype occurred many times. The V and J genes are TRBV5-4 and TRBJ2-7, with TRBD2 matching 14 bases. The CDR3 consists of 18 residues. The junction had 9 bases not matched to a gene; V was cut back by 4 bases and J by 0 bases. Germline V CDR1 and CDR2: SGHNT, YYREEE (reference sequence). CDR3 bases: TGTGCCAGCAGCCCGGGACTAGCGGGAGTCGGGACCTCCTACGAGCAGTACTTC. Its translation is CASSPGLAGVGTSYEQYF.

This clonotype has ten or more counts. V is TRBV20-1 and J is TRBJ2-1; D gene ambiguous. The CDR3 extends over 11 amino acids. Germline loops: CDR1 DFQATT, CDR2 SNEGSKA (reference sequence). V lost 6 bases and J lost 6, with 9 bases in between. CDR3 sequence: CSAPTLNEQFF. The CDR3 coding sequence is TGCAGTGCACCGACCCTCAATGAGCAGTTCTTC.

The chain combines TRBV3-1 with TRBJ2-2; unclear D gene. CDR1 LGHDT and CDR2 YNNKEL come from the germline V gene (reference sequence). This CDR3 contains 12 residues. V gave up 1 base and J gave up 4 bases, with 1 base separating them. This CDR3 is CASSQGTGELFF. In DNA form, the CDR3 reads TGTGCCAGCAGCCAAGGCACCGGGGAGCTGTTTTTT.

This clonotype was seen a handful of times. CDR3: CASSLQGPSQPQHF. In nucleotides, the CDR3 is TGTGCCAGCAGCCTACAGGGGCCTAGTCAGCCCCAGCATTTT. The chain joins TRBV3-1 to TRBJ1-5, with 7 positions matching TRBD1. The CDR3 is 14 residues long. Germline-derived CDR1 and CDR2 are LGHDT and YNNKEL (reference sequence). V gave up 4 bases and J gave up 6 bases; unmatched junction bases: 6.

This clonotype was counted many times. The chain has TRBV4-3 and TRBJ2-3, with 9 bases identical to TRBD2. Germline V gene lookup returns CDR1 LGHNA and CDR2 YSLEER. V lost 0 bases to trimming and J lost 2 bases; unmatched junction nucleotides: 3. The CDR3 consists of 16 residues. Here the CDR3 reads CASSQETSGLTDTQYF. CDR3 bases: TGCGCCAGCAGCCAAGAGACTAGCGGCCTCACAGATACGCAGTATTTT.

The table lists this clonotype with a few counts. Sequence at one end of the junction differs from germline and may be a read error. The chain couples TRBV11-3 to TRBJ1-4; D gene uncertain. The CDR3 has 15 residues. Germline V lookup: CDR1 SGHNT, CDR2 YENEEA. The CDR3 reads CASSNPIATNEKLFF. Written as DNA, the CDR3 is TGTGCCAGCAGTAACCCGATAGCAACTAATGAAAAGCTGTTTTTT.

About this clonotype itself: A single base separates this from a much larger clone, so it may be a read error. This chain connects TRBV12-3 or TRBV12-4 to TRBJ2-1, with 14 bases lining up with TRBD2. With 3 bases clipped from V and 6 bases from J, the junction kept 7 bases outside the gene matches. This CDR3 spans 17 amino acids. CDR3 DNA sequence: TGTGCCAGCAGTTTCGGGACTAGCGGGAGAATCGGCAATGAGCAGTTCTTC. It codes for CASSFGTSGRIGNEQFF.

This clonotype was detected ten times or more. J is TRBJ2-5 and V is TRBV3-1; D is ambiguous. Trimming took off 2 bases at V and 4 bases at J, with 8 bases between the two ends. Germline V gene data show CDR1 as LGHDT and CDR2 as YNNKEL (reference sequence). The length of the CDR3 is 13 residues. The CDR3 loop is CASSQLNRETQYF. The CDR3 nucleotides read TGTGCCAGCAGCCAATTAAATAGAGAGACCCAGTACTTC.

The sample holds one count of this clonotype. This chain joins TRBV9 and TRBJ1-2, with 7 bases fitting TRBD1. The CDR3 totals 13 residues. The trim removed 3 bases at V and 5 bases at J, leaving 4 bases unmatched. The germline CDR1 and CDR2 sequences are SGDLS and YYNGEE. CDR3 sequence reads: CASSGPTGYGYTF. CDR3 DNA sequence: TGTGCCAGCAGCGGACCGACAGGGTATGGCTACACCTTC.

As concerns this clonotype: A single base separates this from a much larger clone, so it may be a read error. A read error is likely, as this CDR3 ends without the conserved phenylalanine or tryptophan. V gene TRBV12-3 or TRBV12-4 combines with J gene TRBJ2-2; no clear D. The CDR3 is made up of 16 amino acids. Trimming took off 1 base at V and 4 bases at J, with 13 bases between the two ends. CDR3 in amino acids: CASSLGTAQFTGELFV. As DNA, the CDR3 is TGTGCCAGCAGTTTAGGGACCGCCCAGTTCACCGGGGAGCTGTTTGTT.

CDR3: CASRERAPGANVLTF. The CDR3 DNA reads as TGTGCCAGCAGGGAAAGGGCTCCTGGGGCCAACGTCCTGACTTTC. The chain has TRBV2 and TRBJ2-6; D unresolved. The V gene's germline CDR1 is SNHLY and CDR2 FYNNEI. V was clipped by 6 bases and J by 2 bases, with 11 bases between them. The CDR3 has 15 amino acids.

This clonotype was observed a handful of times. Since a much larger clone is just one base distant, this may be a read error. The conserved final phenylalanine or tryptophan is absent from the CDR3, which likely points to a read error. This chain joins TRBV20-1 and TRBJ2-5; no firm D call. Trimming took off 7 bases at V and 1 base at J, with 4 bases between the two ends. Germline V gene sequence: CDR1 DFQATT, CDR2 SNEGSKA (reference sequence). The CDR3 is 10 amino acids. Here the CDR3 reads CSVSQETQYS. The CDR3 DNA sequence: TGCAGTGTTTCCCAAGAGACCCAGTACTCC.

At least ten counts were recorded for this clonotype. This rearrangement joins TRBV20-1 to TRBJ1-5; D is undetermined. This CDR3 has 14 amino acids. Deletions cut 7 bases from V and 0 bases from J, with 13 bases between. Germline CDR1 DFQATT, CDR2 SNEGSKA (reference sequence). CDR3 residues: CSVVQLYSNQPQHF. The CDR3 nucleotides read TGCAGTGTTGTACAGCTTTATAGCAATCAGCCCCAGCATTTT.

This clonotype was detected many times. The rearrangement links TRBV5-1 to TRBJ2-7; D is unclear. Deletions cut 6 bases from V and 7 bases from J, with 14 bases between. The germline V gene encodes CDR1 SGHRS and CDR2 YFSETQ. The CDR3 consists of 12 residues. CDR3 residues: CASKGLAGEQYF. CDR3 nucleotide sequence: TGCGCCAGCAAGGGTCTGGCTGGGGAGCAGTACTTC.